The rows below give T cell receptor beta chains drawn from one sample of a study of blood T cell repertoires in COVID-19. The assay was immunoSEQ multiplex PCR, and TCRdb's table has in-frame clones only and misses some. The sample records under 400,000 clones, more than 75% being singletons. Sequencing was done on a sample of peripheral blood. The receptors originated from a woman in her 30s with COVID-19, enrolled during active disease. CDR3s include the opening cysteine and the closing phenylalanine or tryptophan. The order of the fields is D gene, clone size, V gene, J gene, CDR3 protein, CDR3 DNA. A D gene is named only where the DNA matches it firmly. The size entry is marked missing in some rows and otherwise reads once, few, many or a size class.

d_gene: -; abundance: -; v_gene: TRBV5-1; j_gene: TRBJ1-4; CDR3aa: CASSAAGLTNEKLFF; CDR3nt: TGCGCCAGCAGCGCAGCAGGGTTAACTAATGAAAAACTGTTTTTT
d_gene: TRBD2; abundance: -; v_gene: TRBV9; j_gene: TRBJ2-1; CDR3aa: CASSVGGSTYNEQFF; CDR3nt: TGTGCCAGCAGCGTCGGCGGGAGTACCTACAATGAGCAGTTCTTC
d_gene: TRBD1; abundance: -; v_gene: TRBV4-3; j_gene: TRBJ1-5; CDR3aa: CASSHTTGEAQPQHF; CDR3nt: TGCGCCAGCAGCCACACGACAGGGGAGGCTCAGCCCCAGCATTTT
d_gene: -; abundance: -; v_gene: TRBV12-3/TRBV12-4; j_gene: TRBJ1-2; CDR3aa: CASSAGGGYGYTF; CDR3nt: TGTGCCAGCAGTGCCGGTGGAGGCTATGGCTACACCTTC
d_gene: -; abundance: once; v_gene: TRBV5-4; j_gene: TRBJ2-2; CDR3aa: CASSPGTRGTGELFF; CDR3nt: TGTGCCAGCAGCCCCGGGACAAGGGGTACCGGGGAGCTGTTTTTT
d_gene: TRBD2; abundance: -; v_gene: TRBV28; j_gene: TRBJ2-3; CDR3aa: CASSPWTRVDTQYF; CDR3nt: TGTGCCAGCAGTCCCTGGACTAGAGTAGATACGCAGTATTTT
d_gene: -; abundance: -; v_gene: TRBV6-1; j_gene: TRBJ1-4; CDR3aa: CASSEWPNEKLFF; CDR3nt: TGTGCCAGCAGTGAATGGCCTAATGAAAAACTGTTTTTT
d_gene: -; abundance: -; v_gene: TRBV5-8; j_gene: TRBJ2-1; CDR3aa: CASSPARGMSSYNEQFF; CDR3nt: TGTGCCAGCAGCCCCGCACGGGGGATGAGCTCCTACAATGAGCAGTTCTTC
d_gene: -; abundance: once; v_gene: TRBV7-2; j_gene: TRBJ1-3; CDR3aa: CASSPRRPGLAGNTIYF; CDR3nt: TGTGCCAGCAGCCCCCGCAGACCGGGACTCGCTGGAAACACCATATATTTT
d_gene: -; abundance: -; v_gene: TRBV30; j_gene: TRBJ2-7; CDR3aa: CAWSGATYEQYF; CDR3nt: TGTGCCTGGAGTGGAGCCACCTACGAGCAGTACTTC
d_gene: TRBD1; abundance: -; v_gene: TRBV24-1; j_gene: TRBJ2-3; CDR3aa: CATSEPNRGHYTDTQYF; CDR3nt: TGTGCCACCAGTGAGCCTAACAGGGGGCACTACACAGATACGCAGTATTTT
d_gene: -; abundance: few; v_gene: TRBV19; j_gene: TRBJ1-1; CDR3aa: CASSTTLNTEAFF; CDR3nt: TGTGCCAGTAGTACAACACTGAACACTGAAGCTTTCTTT
d_gene: TRBD1; abundance: -; v_gene: TRBV2; j_gene: TRBJ1-6; CDR3aa: CASSQGATYNSPLHF; CDR3nt: TGTGCCAGCTCCCAGGGGGCTACCTATAATTCACCCCTCCACTTT
d_gene: TRBD1; abundance: -; v_gene: TRBV6-6; j_gene: TRBJ2-5; CDR3aa: CASSYRGRETQYF; CDR3nt: TGTGCCAGCAGTTACAGGGGGCGGGAGACCCAGTACTTC
d_gene: -; abundance: -; v_gene: TRBV4-1; j_gene: TRBJ2-3; CDR3aa: CASSHPGQGSPDTQYF; CDR3nt: TGCGCCAGCAGCCACCCCGGGCAGGGTTCCCCAGATACGCAGTATTTT
d_gene: -; abundance: -; v_gene: TRBV28; j_gene: TRBJ2-1; CDR3aa: CASSVYNEQFF; CDR3nt: TGTGCCAGCAGTGTATACAATGAGCAGTTCTTC
d_gene: TRBD2; abundance: -; v_gene: TRBV5-1; j_gene: TRBJ2-3; CDR3aa: CASSVGGDRTDTQYF; CDR3nt: TGCGCCAGCAGCGTTGGGGGGGATCGGACAGATACGCAGTATTTT
d_gene: TRBD2; abundance: few; v_gene: TRBV3-1/TRBV3-2; j_gene: TRBJ2-7; CDR3aa: CATSKRERTEQYF; CDR3nt: TGTGCCACAAGCAAGCGGGAGCGGACCGAGCAGTACTTC
d_gene: -; abundance: -; v_gene: TRBV7-9; j_gene: TRBJ2-1; CDR3aa: CASSLAVLAVDEQFF; CDR3nt: TGTGCCAGCAGCTTGGCCGTACTAGCTGTCGATGAGCAGTTCTTC
d_gene: -; abundance: -; v_gene: TRBV7-3; j_gene: TRBJ2-7; CDR3aa: CASSRMGDLYEQYF; CDR3nt: TGTGCCAGCAGCCGGATGGGAGACCTATACGAGCAGTACTTC
d_gene: TRBD2; abundance: -; v_gene: TRBV19; j_gene: TRBJ2-5; CDR3aa: CASSFRGRPTSGIAETQYF; CDR3nt: TGTGCCAGTTCTTTCCGAGGCAGGCCTACTAGCGGGATTGCAGAGACCCAGTACTTC
d_gene: TRBD2; abundance: -; v_gene: TRBV6-1; j_gene: TRBJ2-5; CDR3aa: CASSENSGRGETQYF; CDR3nt: TGTGCCAGCAGTGAGAATTCAGGGAGGGGAGAGACCCAGTACTTC
d_gene: TRBD2; abundance: -; v_gene: TRBV4-1; j_gene: TRBJ2-7; CDR3aa: CASSQDSIGAGATYEQYF; CDR3nt: TGCGCCAGCAGCCAAGATTCCATCGGAGCGGGAGCTACCTACGAGCAGTACTTC
d_gene: -; abundance: -; v_gene: TRBV2; j_gene: TRBJ2-7; CDR3aa: CASKGLLGSSYEQYF; CDR3nt: TGTGCCAGCAAGGGTCTACTCGGGAGCTCCTACGAGCAGTACTTC
d_gene: -; abundance: -; v_gene: TRBV14; j_gene: TRBJ2-3; CDR3aa: CASSQGNTDTQYF; CDR3nt: TGTGCCAGCAGCCAGGGCAACACAGATACGCAGTATTTT
d_gene: TRBD2; abundance: -; v_gene: TRBV28; j_gene: TRBJ2-1; CDR3aa: CASSQTSGSYNEQFF; CDR3nt: TGTGCCAGCAGTCAGACTAGCGGGTCCTACAATGAGCAGTTCTTC
d_gene: -; abundance: -; v_gene: TRBV5-1; j_gene: TRBJ2-7; CDR3aa: CASSRTGLEQYF; CDR3nt: TGCGCCAGCAGCAGAACAGGGCTCGAGCAGTACTTC
d_gene: TRBD2; abundance: -; v_gene: TRBV24-1; j_gene: TRBJ2-7; CDR3aa: CATSDLKAGEREGCYEQYF; CDR3nt: TGTGCCACCAGTGATTTGAAGGCAGGTGAGCGGGAGGGCTGCTACGAGCAGTACTTC
d_gene: -; abundance: -; v_gene: TRBV7-2; j_gene: TRBJ1-5; CDR3aa: CASSLDTTNQPQHF; CDR3nt: TGTGCCAGCAGCTTGGACACAACGAATCAGCCCCAGCATTTT
d_gene: -; abundance: -; v_gene: TRBV14; j_gene: TRBJ1-3; CDR3aa: CASSQLEGSGNTIYF; CDR3nt: TGTGCCAGCAGCCAGCTCGAGGGCTCTGGAAACACCATATATTTT
d_gene: -; abundance: -; v_gene: TRBV12-3/TRBV12-4; j_gene: TRBJ1-2; CDR3aa: CASSFRDYGYTF; CDR3nt: TGTGCCAGCAGTTTCAGGGACTATGGCTACACCTTC
d_gene: TRBD2; abundance: -; v_gene: TRBV2; j_gene: TRBJ2-1; CDR3aa: CASSQNGLEFYNEQFF; CDR3nt: TGTGCCAGCAGCCAAAACGGACTAGAATTTTACAATGAGCAGTTCTTC
d_gene: -; abundance: -; v_gene: TRBV3-1/TRBV3-2; j_gene: TRBJ1-1; CDR3aa: CASSQDPAGTEAFF; CDR3nt: TGTGCCAGCAGCCAAGATCCCGCGGGCACTGAAGCTTTCTTT
d_gene: TRBD2; abundance: -; v_gene: TRBV18; j_gene: TRBJ2-7; CDR3aa: CASSPGLAETYEQYF; CDR3nt: TGTGCCAGCTCACCGGGACTAGCGGAGACCTACGAGCAGTACTTC
d_gene: -; abundance: many; v_gene: TRBV2; j_gene: TRBJ1-4; CDR3aa: CASLGARLPNEKLFF; CDR3nt: TGTGCCAGCTTAGGGGCTCGACTCCCGAATGAAAAACTGTTTTTT
d_gene: -; abundance: -; v_gene: TRBV7-2; j_gene: TRBJ1-5; CDR3aa: CASSLDRVNQPQHF; CDR3nt: TGTGCCAGCAGCTTAGACAGGGTCAATCAGCCCCAGCATTTT
d_gene: TRBD2; abundance: once; v_gene: TRBV11-2; j_gene: TRBJ2-3; CDR3aa: CASSRNGLAGGTDTQYF; CDR3nt: TGTGCCAGCAGCCGAAACGGACTAGCGGGAGGGACAGATACGCAGTATTTT
d_gene: TRBD1; abundance: once; v_gene: TRBV4-3; j_gene: TRBJ2-1; CDR3aa: CASSQVRGQVEQFF; CDR3nt: TGCGCCAGCAGCCAAGTTAGGGGGCAGGTTGAGCAGTTCTTC
d_gene: TRBD1; abundance: once; v_gene: TRBV28; j_gene: TRBJ2-5; CDR3aa: CASSLVTDRVVMETQYF; CDR3nt: TGTGCCAGCAGTTTGGTTACGGACAGGGTGGTTATGGAGACCCAGTACTTC
d_gene: TRBD1; abundance: -; v_gene: TRBV15; j_gene: TRBJ1-1; CDR3aa: CATRGGPGPNTEAFF; CDR3nt: TGTGCCACCAGAGGGGGCCCGGGGCCGAACACTGAAGCTTTCTTT
d_gene: -; abundance: -; v_gene: TRBV6-5; j_gene: TRBJ1-1; CDR3aa: CASISYLAFF; CDR3nt: TGTGCCAGCATTTCCTATCTAGCTTTCTTT
d_gene: -; abundance: -; v_gene: TRBV2; j_gene: TRBJ2-2; CDR3aa: CASSDQGPANTGELFF; CDR3nt: TGTGCCAGCAGTGATCAGGGGCCCGCGAACACCGGGGAGCTGTTTTTT
d_gene: TRBD2; abundance: -; v_gene: TRBV13; j_gene: TRBJ2-7; CDR3aa: CASSLQREGQYEQYF; CDR3nt: TGTGCCAGCAGCTTACAGCGGGAGGGCCAATACGAGCAGTACTTC
d_gene: -; abundance: -; v_gene: TRBV11-1; j_gene: TRBJ2-7; CDR3aa: CASSLADSGNYEQYF; CDR3nt: TGTGCCAGCAGCTTAGCGGATAGCGGCAACTACGAGCAGTACTTC
d_gene: -; abundance: -; v_gene: TRBV19; j_gene: TRBJ1-4; CDR3aa: CASSLVGGNEKLFF; CDR3nt: TGTGCCAGTAGTTTGGTAGGGGGTAATGAAAAACTGTTTTTT
d_gene: -; abundance: few; v_gene: TRBV5-1; j_gene: TRBJ1-5; CDR3aa: CASSAAGGNQPQHF; CDR3nt: TGCGCCAGCAGCGCCGCGGGGGGCAATCAGCCCCAGCATTTT
d_gene: TRBD2; abundance: -; v_gene: TRBV18; j_gene: TRBJ2-5; CDR3aa: CASSPSGRAGYETQYF; CDR3nt: TGTGCCAGCTCACCCAGCGGGAGGGCCGGCTATGAGACCCAGTACTTC
d_gene: TRBD2; abundance: -; v_gene: TRBV6-1; j_gene: TRBJ2-5; CDR3aa: CASSEAGGPGETQYF; CDR3nt: TGTGCCAGCAGTGAAGCGGGAGGGCCCGGAGAGACCCAGTACTTC
d_gene: TRBD1; abundance: -; v_gene: TRBV3-1/TRBV3-2; j_gene: TRBJ1-2; CDR3aa: CASIGRGQSYGYTF; CDR3nt: TGTGCCAGCATCGGGAGGGGACAGTCCTATGGCTACACCTTC
d_gene: -; abundance: -; v_gene: TRBV13; j_gene: TRBJ2-5; CDR3aa: CASSLGQGGTQYF; CDR3nt: TGTGCCAGCAGCTTAGGGCAGGGCGGGACCCAGTACTTC
d_gene: -; abundance: -; v_gene: TRBV2; j_gene: TRBJ2-5; CDR3aa: CASSDSGGLPLEAQYF; CDR3nt: TGTGCCAGCAGTGACTCCGGTGGGCTGCCTTTGGAGGCCCAGTACTTC
d_gene: -; abundance: -; v_gene: TRBV4-1; j_gene: TRBJ2-7; CDR3aa: CASSPKLATYEQYF; CDR3nt: TGCGCCAGCAGCCCTAAACTAGCAACCTACGAGCAGTACTTC
d_gene: TRBD2; abundance: -; v_gene: TRBV7-2; j_gene: TRBJ2-7; CDR3aa: CASSPDSGRTYEQYF; CDR3nt: TGTGCCAGCAGCCCCGATAGCGGGAGGACCTACGAGCAGTACTTC
d_gene: TRBD2; abundance: -; v_gene: TRBV9; j_gene: TRBJ2-5; CDR3aa: CASSAGLAGETQYF; CDR3nt: TGTGCCAGCAGCGCGGGACTAGCAGGGGAGACCCAGTACTTC
d_gene: -; abundance: -; v_gene: TRBV6-5; j_gene: TRBJ1-2; CDR3aa: CASRAGAANYGYTF; CDR3nt: TGTGCCAGCAGGGCAGGGGCGGCTAACTATGGCTACACCTTC